This passage covers 25 T cell receptor beta chains from one sample sequenced in a study of blood T cells in healthy people across ages. Alongside a J-beta primer mix, a sample-barcoded 5' primer served in a second PCR lasting roughly 6 to 12 cycles. MiXCR, applied by TCRdb to the 5' RACE reads, yields one record per CDR3 protein. The sample contains 1.5 million or so distinct CDR3 sequences, less than 45% of which appear only once. Sequencing was performed on blood. Source of these receptors: a woman younger than 35 in good health.

Only a few counts were recorded for this clonotype. The chain combines TRBV6-2 or TRBV6-3 with TRBJ1-2; no clear D gene. Germline CDR1 reads MNHEY; CDR2 reads SVGEGT. The CDR3 consists of 13 residues. With 0 bases removed from V and 5 bases from J, the gap between germline ends came to 7 bases. The CDR3 spells CASSYSRSYGYTF. CDR3 DNA: TGTGCCAGCAGTTACTCACGGAGTTATGGCTACACCTTC.

This clonotype was seen more than once but under ten times. This sequence joins TRBV7-2 and TRBJ2-7, with D unclear. This CDR3 region has 14 residues. V was cut by 1 base and J by 5 bases, with 12 bases left in between. CDR1 and CDR2 (germline): SGHTA, FQGNSA. CDR3 nucleotide sequence: TGTGCCAGCAGCTTAGTGGTCAGTTTCGACGAGCAGTACTTC. Translated: CASSLVVSFDEQYF.

The V call is TRBV4-1, the J call TRBJ2-3; no firm D call. Germline CDR1 is MGHRA and CDR2 is YSYEKL. With 1 base removed from V and 2 bases from J, the gap between germline ends came to 13 bases. The CDR3 consists of 16 residues. In DNA form, the CDR3 reads TGCGCCAGCAGCCAAGGAATTAGACTGTCCACAGATACGCAGTATTTT. Its protein is CASSQGIRLSTDTQYF.

About this clonotype itself: This may be a read error: a much more frequent sequence differs by one nucleotide. The chain employs TRBV12-3 or TRBV12-4 and TRBJ2-5, with 7 positions matching TRBD2. The J call may be mistaken, given a closer DNA end match to TRBJ2-1. This CDR3 comprises 13 residues. The CDR3 nucleotides read TGTGCCAGCAGGGGGACTACCCAAGAGACCCAGTTCTTC. Amino acid sequence: CASRGTTQETQFF.

This chain uses TRBV7-2 with TRBJ2-1; no definite D call. There are 14 residues in the CDR3. Between the trimmed V and J ends, which lost 1 base and 5 bases, there was a span of 9 bases. CDR1 SGHTA and CDR2 FQGNSA come from the germline V gene. CDR3 region: CASSLVITNNEQFF. The CDR3, as DNA: TGTGCCAGCAGCTTAGTGATCACTAACAATGAGCAGTTCTTC.

A note on this clonotype: The junction does not match germline at one end; this may be a read error. J is TRBJ2-1 and V is TRBV4-3, with D possibly being TRBD2 (6 bases). Germline V CDR1 and CDR2: LGHNA, YSLEER. This CDR3 region has 16 residues. CDR3 in DNA: TGCGCCAGCAGCCAAGTCGGCGGGGATAGCTACAGTGAGCAGTTCTTC. Translation: CASSQVGGDSYSEQFF.

CDR3 loop: CASSFQGGYITDTQYF. The CDR3 DNA reads as TGTGCCAGCAGCTTTCAAGGGGGGTACATCACAGATACGCAGTATTTT. The rearrangement uses TRBV7-2 and TRBJ2-3; the D call may be TRBD1 or TRBD2 (6 bases each). CDR3 size: 16 residues. Between the trimmed V and J ends, which lost 3 bases and 2 bases, there was a span of 15 bases. Germline V gene sequence: CDR1 SGHTA, CDR2 FQGNSA.

The chain couples TRBV20-1 to TRBJ1-6; D might be TRBD1 (5 bases). Trimming cost V 3 bases and J 3 bases, with 12 bases left between them. CDR3 length: 15 residues. Germline loops: CDR1 DFQATT, CDR2 SNEGSKA (reference sequence). CDR3 protein: CSARGRAGYNSPLHF. In DNA form, the CDR3 reads TGCAGTGCTAGGGGCAGGGCCGGCTATAATTCACCCCTCCACTTT.

To note about this clonotype: A much bigger clone sits one base away, suggesting this may be a read error. The chain has TRBV29-1 and TRBJ2-1, with TRBD2 matching over 7 bases. The trim removed 4 bases at V and 11 bases at J, leaving 5 bases unmatched. The length of the CDR3 is 11 residues. Germline assignment: CDR1 SQVTM and CDR2 ANQGSEA. The CDR3 spells CSVGLATQQFF. The CDR3 DNA reads TGCAGCGTTGGACTAGCTACGCAGCAGTTCTTC.

This clonotype was found a few times. The chain joins TRBV12-3 or TRBV12-4 to TRBJ2-1, with 11 nucleotides matching TRBD2. The CDR3 loop spans 15 amino acids. The junction had 4 bases not matched to a gene; V was cut back by 1 base and J by 8 bases. The CDR3 coding sequence is TGTGCCAGCAGTTTAGGTACTAGCGGGAGCGATGAGCAGTTCTTC. The encoded protein is CASSLGTSGSDEQFF.

This chain connects TRBV12-3 or TRBV12-4 to TRBJ2-7; D unclear. V was shortened by 0 bases and J by 6 bases, with 9 bases between the two germline ends. The CDR3 consists of 13 residues. CDR3 in DNA: TGTGCCAGCAGTTTAGCCGCCGTCGTCGAGCAGTACTTC. Amino acid sequence: CASSLAAVVEQYF.

V is TRBV29-1 and J is TRBJ2-5; weak D call: TRBD1 (7 bases). CDR1 and CDR2 from the germline V gene are SQVTM and ANQGSEA. The CDR3 sequence is 14 residues long. Trimming stripped 5 bases from V and 1 base from J, with 14 bases between. The CDR3 sequence: CSVRSGGFQETQYF. CDR3 in DNA: TGCAGCGTTCGGTCAGGGGGGTTCCAAGAGACCCAGTACTTC.

The V gene is TRBV10-3, the J gene TRBJ2-3, with 7 bases that match TRBD2. Germline assignment: CDR1 ENHRY and CDR2 SYGVKD. CDR3 size: 13 residues. V was clipped by 8 bases and J by 3 bases; unmatched bases: 5. The CDR3 region is CAIAGVGTDTQYF. CDR3 DNA: TGTGCCATCGCGGGAGTGGGGACAGATACGCAGTATTTT.

V usage is TRBV28 and J usage is TRBJ2-7, with D uncertain. The germline CDR1 and CDR2 sequences are MDHEN and SYDVKM. V lost 6 bases, J lost 4 bases, and 19 bases lay in between. The CDR3 has 15 residues. In DNA form, the CDR3 reads TGTGCCAGCAGCTTACGAGGCCTCCGATTGTACGAGCAGTACTTC. It translates to CASSLRGLRLYEQYF.

The chain is built from TRBV15 and TRBJ1-5; the D is unclear. This CDR3 has 17 residues. Germline V CDR1 and CDR2: LNHNV, YYDKDF (reference sequence). Trimming left V 3 bases short and J 0 bases short, with 15 bases between. The CDR3, as DNA: TGTGCCACCAGCAGGGAAAGAGCCGCGATTAGCAATCAGCCCCAGCATTTT. This sequence encodes CATSRERAAISNQPQHF.

The sample holds a few counts of this clonotype. The rearrangement links TRBV12-3 or TRBV12-4 to TRBJ2-7; TRBD1 might be the D (6 bases). Trimming shortened V by 1 base and J by 7 bases, and 11 bases separated the two germline ends. The CDR3 has 13 amino acids. The CDR3 DNA sequence: TGTGCCAGCAGTTTAGGACAGGACCTGGAGCAGTACTTC. It encodes CASSLGQDLEQYF.

This clonotype appeared a few times. V and J are TRBV13 and TRBJ2-1; tentative D call: TRBD2 (6 bases). Germline V CDR1 and CDR2: PRHDT, FYEKMQ (reference sequence). The CDR3 covers 16 residues. V was clipped by 3 bases and J by 0 bases, with 12 bases between them. The CDR3 nucleotides read TGTGCCAGCAGCTTGGCTAGCGACTACTCCTACAATGAGCAGTTCTTC. The encoded protein is CASSLASDYSYNEQFF.

This clonotype was found a few times. V is TRBV20-1 and J is TRBJ1-1; D is ambiguous. The CDR3 is 11 amino acids. Germline V gene lookup returns CDR1 DFQATT and CDR2 SNEGSKA (reference sequence). V was clipped by 4 bases and J by 6 bases, with 9 bases between them. CDR3 nucleotides: TGCAGTGCTATCCCCTACGCTGAAGCTTTCTTT. Protein product: CSAIPYAEAFF.

Many counts were recorded for this clonotype. The chain links TRBV5-1 to TRBJ2-3, with no clear D. The CDR3 runs to 15 residues. Germline V gene data show CDR1 as SGHRS and CDR2 as YFSETQ. V was pared by 4 bases and J by 0 bases, with 12 bases between. CDR3 loop: CASSPSDGSTDTQYF. The CDR3 nucleotides are TGCGCCAGCAGCCCTTCAGATGGTAGCACAGATACGCAGTATTTT.

This chain uses TRBV6-5 with TRBJ1-1; no firm D call. The germline gives CDR1 MNHEY, CDR2 SVGAGI. Trimming cost V 0 bases and J 1 base, with 9 bases left between them. The CDR3 has 15 residues. The CDR3 DNA follows: TGTGCCAGCAGTTACTCAGGGTGGGCGAACACTGAAGCTTTCTTT. Amino acids: CASSYSGWANTEAFF.

This clonotype was counted once. The genes are TRBV6-1 and TRBJ2-1; D is possibly TRBD2 (6 bases). V lost 2 bases and J lost 9, with 20 bases in between. The CDR3 totals 16 residues. The germline gives CDR1 MNHNS, CDR2 SASEGT. The CDR3 sequence is CASSERRERGGSEQFF. The CDR3 bases are TGTGCCAGCAGTGAAAGGAGGGAAAGGGGCGGTAGTGAGCAGTTCTTC.

The chain couples TRBV28 to TRBJ2-7, with no clear D. The V gene's germline CDR1 is MDHEN and CDR2 SYDVKM. Trimming removed 4 bases at V and 6 bases at J, with 10 bases between. The CDR3 is made up of 12 amino acids. The CDR3 nucleotides are TGTGCCAGCAGTTCCCCTGCAGCCGAGCAGTACTTC. The encoded protein is CASSSPAAEQYF.

The chain employs TRBV11-1 and TRBJ2-1; D remains ambiguous. The CDR3 is 22 residues long. In germline, CDR1 is SGHAT, CDR2 FQDESV (reference sequence). The V gene lost 4 bases and the J gene lost 6 bases, with 37 bases spanning the gap. CDR3 in amino acids: CASSSPDFHLTRRPNGGNEQFF. CDR3 in DNA: TGTGCCAGCAGCTCCCCGGATTTTCATCTCACCCGACGACCAAATGGTGGCAATGAGCAGTTCTTC.

The chain uses TRBV6-1 and TRBJ1-2; D uncertain. The CDR3 runs 16 residues. Germline loops: CDR1 MNHNS, CDR2 SASEGT. Trimming took 7 bases from V and 6 from J, leaving 24 bases between them. CDR3 bases: TGTGCCAGCACCCCAAAATCACACCCGGCAGTGGATGGCTACACCTTC. Its translation: CASTPKSHPAVDGYTF.

This chain joins TRBV7-9 and TRBJ1-4, with 7 positions matching TRBD1. The CDR3 is 15 residues long. The V and J ends lost 5 bases and 8 bases, in that order; junction bases with no gene match: 11. CDR1 and CDR2 (germline): SEHNR, FQNEAQ (reference sequence). The CDR3 coding sequence is TGTGCCAGCAGCACCCGGGACAGCGGGATAGAAAAACTGTTTTTT. Its protein is CASSTRDSGIEKLFF. Variable domain in full (rest from reference TRBV7-9 and TRBJ1-4): DTGVSQNPRHKITKRGQNVTFRCDPISEHNRLYWYRQTLGQGPEFLTYFQNEAQLEKSRLLSDRFSAERPKGSFSTLEIQRTEQGDSAMYLCASSTRDSGIEKLFFGSGTQLSVL.